The 2 T cell receptor beta chains below come from one sample, sequenced in a study of OX40 agonist ivuxolimab in advanced cancers. The table came from immunoSEQ multiplex PCR; TCRdb's copy has only in-frame clones and leaves some out. The sample records fewer than 65,000 clones, approximately 92% being singletons. The specimen comprised CD4+ or CD8+ T cells sorted from blood, sampled in a trial of the OX40 agonist ivuxolimab. The receptor set was obtained from an adult with an advanced solid tumor such as melanoma, head and neck, liver or kidney cancer.

J is TRBJ1-2 and V is TRBV29-1; no clear D. The CDR3 contains 12 residues. CDR1 and CDR2 from the germline V gene are SQVTM and ANQGSEA. Trimming shortened V by 4 bases and J by 4 bases, and 10 bases separated the two germline ends. CDR3 amino acids: CSVGTSLYGYTF. Written as DNA, the CDR3 is TGCAGCGTTGGGACCTCCCTCTATGGCTACACCTTC. Variable domain in full (rest from reference TRBV29-1 and TRBJ1-2): SAVISQKPSRDICQRGTSLTIQCQVDSQVTMMFWYRQQPGQSLTLIATANQGSEATYESGFVIDKFPISRPNLTFSTLTVSNMSPEDSSIYLCSVGTSLYGYTFGSGTRLTVV.

This clone was seen once. V gene TRBV7-2 combines with J gene TRBJ2-2, with no clear D. The CDR3 loop spans 13 amino acids. CDR1 and CDR2 (germline): SGHTA, FQGNSA. The ends were cut back, 1 base at V and 7 bases at J, with 7 bases in the middle. CDR3 nucleotides: TGTGCCAGCAGCTTAGAAGGAAGCGGGGAGCTGTTTTTT. Translated, it gives CASSLEGSGELFF.